Sequencing of this T cell receptor beta chain was carried out in a study of CD8 T cells in Susac syndrome. The CDR3 spans 12 residues. CDR1 and CDR2 (germline): ENHRY, SYGVKD. V gave up 8 bases and J gave up 5 bases; unmatched junction bases: 5. After extraction with the RNeasy kit, about 0.5 to 1 ug of the RNA was reverse transcribed using random hexamers. Each CDR3 protein is one row after TCRdb ran MiXCR on the immunoSEQ multiplex PCR reads. The sample contains some 77,000 distinct CDR3 sequences, about 92% of which appear only once. V gene TRBV10-3 combines with J gene TRBJ2-7; 8 nucleotides align to TRBD1. This clonotype was sampled from a human donor with Susac syndrome. The sample comprised CD4+ T cells from PBMCs. The CDR3 DNA reads as TGTGCCATCTCTCCGGACAGGGACGAGCAGTACTTC. It translates to CAISPDRDEQYF.